A selection of T cell receptor beta chains follows, all from one sample in a study of neurological immune-mediated disorders. TCRdb recomputed calls from the 5' RACE reads with MiXCR, one row per CDR3 protein. The sample carries tens of thousands of distinct CDR3 sequences, more than 10% recorded once. The source material was PBMCs. Source of these receptors: a woman in her thirties or forties in good health. Both conserved end residues are part of each CDR3. D genes are given only for firm matches. For some rows the clone size is stated as once, few or many, or as a class when expanded; others skip it.

>TRBJ2-1|TRBV6-2/TRBV6-3|TRBD2|many
TGTGCCAGCAGTCCCGGGAGGACATACAATGAGCAGTTCTTC
CASSPGRTYNEQFF
>TRBJ1-1|TRBV20-1|NA|many
TGCAGTGCTAGAGGTGGGGGGCGCGACACTGAAGCTTTCTTT
CSARGGGRDTEAFF
>TRBJ2-2|TRBV20-1|TRBD1|many
TGCAGTGCCAATGGACCGGGACAGGGAGTGACCGGGGAGCTGTTTTTT
CSANGPGQGVTGELFF
>TRBJ1-1|TRBV2|NA|many
TGTGCCAGCAGTGACTGGCTCGGGAACACTGAAGCTTTCTTT
CASSDWLGNTEAFF
>TRBJ2-5|TRBV5-1|NA|many
TGCGCCAGCAGCTCTCAAGAGACCCAGTACTTC
CASSSQETQYF
>TRBJ1-3|TRBV9|NA|many
TGTGCCAGCAGCGCTAACAGGGCCCTACTCGGGGACACCATATATTTT
CASSANRALLGDTIYF
>TRBJ2-1|TRBV7-9|TRBD2|NA
TGTGCCAGCAGCCTCACGTGGCGGGAGAAAGAGTATGAGCAGTTCTTC
CASSLTWREKEYEQFF
>TRBJ1-2|TRBV5-1|NA|many
TGCGCCAGCGCAAGGGCAAGCAACTATGGCTACACCTTC
CASARASNYGYTF
>TRBJ2-2|TRBV7-3|NA|many
TGTGCCAGCAGCTTAGGCAGGTCCCCCGGGGAGCTGTTTTTT
CASSLGRSPGELFF
>TRBJ1-5|TRBV20-1|NA|many
TGCAGTGCTTCCGGGTGGGACACTGGCTCCCCCCAGCATTTT
CSASGWDTGSPQHF
>TRBJ2-7|TRBV5-1|NA|many
TGCGCCAGCAGCTTGGCCAATAGACTGTCCTACGAGCAGTACTTC
CASSLANRLSYEQYF
>TRBJ2-3|TRBV6-2/TRBV6-3|TRBD2|NA
TGTGCCAGCAGTTCTCTAGGGAGGGCCACCGCAGATACGCAGTATTTT
CASSSLGRATADTQYF
>TRBJ1-5|TRBV6-6|NA|many
TGTGCCAGCAGGTACAATCAGCCCCAGCATTTT
CASRYNQPQHF
>TRBJ2-2|TRBV5-1|TRBD2|many
TGCGCCAGCAGCACGGGACTAGTCACCGGGGAGCTGTTTTTT
CASSTGLVTGELFF
>TRBJ2-1|TRBV4-3|NA|once
TGCGCCAGCAGCCAAGTTCTTAATGGGGCCGGGGATGAGCAGTTCTTC
CASSQVLNGAGDEQFF
>TRBJ2-3|TRBV2|TRBD1|NA
TGTGCCAGCCGGGGACAGCCAATGTCAGATACGCAGTATTTT
CASRGQPMSDTQYF
>TRBJ2-5|TRBV7-9|TRBD2|few
TGTGCCAGCAGCATAATAGCGGGGGGAGGGGAGACCCAGTACTTC
CASSIIAGGGETQYF
>TRBJ2-7|TRBV27|NA|many
TGTGCCAGCAGCCGACAACCGTTGAGCTCCTACGAGCAGTACTTC
CASSRQPLSSYEQYF
>TRBJ2-4|TRBV6-2/TRBV6-3|NA|many
TGTGCCAGCAGCTCGAAGGGACGGGCCGCCAACATTCAGTACTTC
CASSSKGRAANIQYF
>TRBJ2-1|TRBV10-3|NA|many
TGTGCCATCAGCGGACGGGACAATGTATACAATGAGCAGTTCTTC
CAISGRDNVYNEQFF
>TRBJ1-1|TRBV7-9|TRBD1|NA
TGTGCCAGCAGCCCTCTGGGACAGGGGTATATCACTGAAGCTTTCTTT
CASSPLGQGYITEAFF
>TRBJ2-5|TRBV20-1|TRBD2|many
TGCAGTGCTGGGTCCGGACTAGCGGGGGTGACCCAGTACTTC
CSAGSGLAGVTQYF
>TRBJ2-3|TRBV9|TRBD2|medium-sized
TGTGCCAGCAGCGAAGGCCTCGGGGGGGGAAGCACAGATACGCAGTATTTT
CASSEGLGGGSTDTQYF
>TRBJ1-1|TRBV7-6|NA|many
TGTGCCAGCAGCTTGGACACTTACACTGAAGCTTTCTTT
CASSLDTYTEAFF
>TRBJ2-5|TRBV5-1|NA|many
TGCGCCAGCAGCCAGTGGGACCAAGAGACCCAGTACTTC
CASSQWDQETQYF
>TRBJ1-1|TRBV20-1|TRBD1|many
TGCAGTGCTAGAGATTCACAGGGGGCTGGGAACACTGAAGCTTTCTTT
CSARDSQGAGNTEAFF
>TRBJ2-2|TRBV3-1|TRBD2|many
TGTGCCAGCACGACTAGCTCCACCGGGGAGCTGTTTTTT
CASTTSSTGELFF
>TRBJ2-6|TRBV18|TRBD1|many
TGTGCCAGCTCACCTGAAATTACGAGACAGGGGCCCTCTGGGGCCAACGTCCTGACTTTC
CASSPEITRQGPSGANVLTF
>TRBJ2-2|TRBV6-5|TRBD2|many
TGTGCCAGCAGTTACTCCACTAGCGGGAGGACGAACACCGGGGAGCTGTTTTTT
CASSYSTSGRTNTGELFF
>TRBJ1-1|TRBV7-2|TRBD1|medium-sized
TGTGCCAGCAGCTACTACGGACAGGGAAACACTGAAGCTTTCTTT
CASSYYGQGNTEAFF
>TRBJ2-1|TRBV20-1|NA|many
TGCAGTGCTAGTAGGCTCCAGAGCTCCTACAATGAGCAGTTCTTC
CSASRLQSSYNEQFF
>TRBJ1-4|TRBV5-8|TRBD1|many
TGTGCCAGCAGCTCCGGACAGGCCGATGAAAAACTGTTTTTT
CASSSGQADEKLFF
>TRBJ2-7|TRBV7-2|NA|many
TGTGCCAGCAGCTTAGTTTCCTCCGCCGAGCAGTACTTC
CASSLVSSAEQYF
>TRBJ1-2|TRBV20-1|TRBD1|many
TGCAGTGCGGCACGGGACGCAGGGGGCAATGGCTACACCTTC
CSAARDAGGNGYTF
>TRBJ2-3|TRBV4-3|NA|many
TGCGCCAGCAGCCAAAGAGACCATCAGTCGGATACGCAGTATTTT
CASSQRDHQSDTQYF
>TRBJ2-2|TRBV27|NA|NA
NA
CASRGSSYEQYFGPGTGELFF
>TRBJ2-2|TRBV12-3/TRBV12-4|NA|many
TGTGCCAGCAGCCGCAGGGACCCCGGGGAGCTGTTTTTT
CASSRRDPGELFF
>TRBJ2-1|TRBV2|NA|many
TGTGCCAGCAGTGAATGGGGGGGCCAAAGGCAGTTCTTC
CASSEWGGQRQFF
>TRBJ1-5|TRBV7-2|NA|few
TGTGCCAGCAGCTTAGCGGGGAGGGAATATAGCAATCAGCCCCAGCATTTT
CASSLAGREYSNQPQHF
>TRBJ2-5|TRBV7-6|TRBD2|many
TGTGCCAGCAGCTTTTCCCATCCCGCGGGGGGCTCCCAAGAGACCCAGTACTTC
CASSFSHPAGGSQETQYF
>TRBJ1-2|TRBV9|NA|many
TGTGCCAGCAGCGTTGGGACACCGCTTGGTATTGGATATGGCTACACCTTC
CASSVGTPLGIGYGYTF
>TRBJ2-2|TRBV24-1|NA|medium-sized
TGTGCCACCGGCCCGGGACGGAACACCGGGGAGCTGTTTTTT
CATGPGRNTGELFF
>TRBJ1-5|TRBV4-1|TRBD1|NA
TGCGCCAGCAGCCAAGGACAGGGGAGTCAGCCCCAGCATTTT
CASSQGQGSQPQHF
>TRBJ1-1|TRBV4-3|TRBD1|NA
TGCGCCAGTAGCCGAAATCTCCCGGGACAGGTGACCACTGAAGCTTTCTTT
CASSRNLPGQVTTEAFF
>TRBJ2-7|TRBV6-2/TRBV6-3|NA|many
TGTGCCAGCAGTTACGGAGTCCACGAGCAGTACTTC
CASSYGVHEQYF
>TRBJ1-5|TRBV20-1|TRBD1|many
TGCAGTGCAACTCCACAGGGGGCATGGCAGCCCCAGCATTTT
CSATPQGAWQPQHF
>TRBJ1-2|TRBV5-1|TRBD1|many
TGCGCCAGCAGCTTAGGACAGGGGGACTATGGCTACACCTTC
CASSLGQGDYGYTF
>TRBJ2-1|TRBV29-1|NA|many
TGCAGCGTTGTGACGTACAATGAGCAGTTCTTC
CSVVTYNEQFF
>TRBJ2-7|TRBV5-1|TRBD1|many
TGCGCCAGCAGCCCGTGGGGACAGAGCTACGAGCAGTACTTC
CASSPWGQSYEQYF
>TRBJ1-1|TRBV10-3|TRBD1|many
TGTGCCATCCGTGGACAGGAAGGCACTGAAGCTTTCTTT
CAIRGQEGTEAFF
>TRBJ2-2|TRBV7-2|TRBD2|few
TGTGCCAGCAGCTTAGTGACTAGCGGGAGGGCCGGCGGGGGGCTGTTTTTT
CASSLVTSGRAGGGLFF
>TRBJ2-5|TRBV18|NA|many
TGTGCCAGCTCACCCCGGGCTCAAGAGACCCAGTACTTC
CASSPRAQETQYF
>TRBJ2-7|TRBV3-2|NA|many
TGTGCCAGCCGTTACGGAGGGGCTTACGAGCAGTACTTC
CASRYGGAYEQYF
>TRBJ1-2|TRBV11-2|NA|many
TGTGCCAGCAGCTCTAGGGCTAACTATGGCTACACCTTC
CASSSRANYGYTF
>TRBJ1-2|TRBV6-6|TRBD1|many
TGTGCCAGCAGCCCAAGGACAGGACCCCAAGAATACTATGGCTACACCTTC
CASSPRTGPQEYYGYTF